Shown below are 20 T cell receptor beta chains from a single sample sequenced in a study of T-cell reconstitution after alpha-beta-depleted transplantation in children (dated by TCRdb to 2016 to 2017). Reading the label with the study, this specimen's treatment or condition is: allogeneic hematopoietic cell transplantation with graft depleted of TCRalphabeta T cells and CD19 B cells. Libraries were prepared through PCR. Sequenced on an Illumina HiSeq 2500. TCR libraries were prepared with molecular barcoding, using unique molecular identifiers to normalize TCRbeta repertoire quantification. TCRdb handled the public reads itself, with Q25 trimming in fastp and clone calling in MiXCR, and kept productive beta chains. Rows with one shared CDR3 protein collapse into an entry with the most common genes and DNA. This sample holds 480,000 or so distinct CDR3 sequences; 8% to 11% were observed only once. The ten most abundant clones make up just over 2% of the sample.

The sequencing here drew on PBMCs, taken before TCRalphabeta/CD19-depleted stem cell transplant. These receptors all come from a child younger than 10 with inherited bone marrow failure, due to receive a stem cell transplant.

This clonotype came up many times. The chain is built from TRBV7-2 and TRBJ2-3; 7 nucleotides align to TRBD2. The V gene's germline CDR1 is SGHTA and CDR2 FQGNSA. The CDR3 runs to 15 residues. The ends lost 3 bases at V and 6 bases at J; junction bases unmatched: 9. The CDR3 protein is CASSFPSGTRDTQYF. DNA of the CDR3: TGTGCCAGCAGCTTTCCTAGCGGTACCCGGGATACGCAGTATTTT.

The sample holds many counts of this clonotype. CDR3 coding DNA: TGTGCCAGCAGCCCTCAGACTAGCGGGAGAGAGAGCTACGAGCAGTACTTC. Protein sequence: CASSPQTSGRESYEQYF. The chain combines TRBV4-2 with TRBJ2-7; 12 nucleotides line up with TRBD2. V trimming: 4 bases; J trimming: 3 bases; junction bases outside the gene matches: 10. Germline V gives CDR1 LGHNA, CDR2 YNFKEQ. This CDR3 is built from 17 residues.

This clonotype was seen ten or more times. V usage is TRBV10-3 and J usage is TRBJ1-1; 11 nucleotides agree with TRBD1. With 7 bases clipped from V and 10 bases from J, the junction kept 8 bases outside the gene matches. The CDR3 runs 13 residues. From germline, CDR1 is ENHRY and CDR2 SYGVKD. The CDR3 DNA reads TGTGCCATCAACTCGGACAGGGGGCGTGGAGCTTTCTTT. Translated, it gives CAINSDRGRGAFF.

At least ten counts were recorded for this clonotype. The chain recombines TRBV27 with TRBJ2-7, with D hard to call. Germline V gene sequence: CDR1 MNHEY, CDR2 SMNVEV (reference sequence). The CDR3 has 13 residues. The ends were cut back, 5 bases at V and 3 bases at J, with 11 bases in the middle. The CDR3: CASSPRTNYEQYF. The CDR3 coding sequence is TGTGCCAGCAGTCCCAGGACGAACTACGAGCAGTACTTC.

This clonotype came up a few times. This chain joins TRBV7-9 and TRBJ2-2; 7 bases map to TRBD1. This CDR3 is 14 amino acids long. The germline V gene has CDR1 SEHNR and CDR2 FQNEAQ (reference sequence). V gave up 5 bases and J gave up 6 bases; unmatched junction bases: 6. This CDR3 reads CASSPTGLSGELFF. In DNA, the CDR3 is TGTGCCAGCAGCCCGACAGGGTTGTCCGGGGAGCTGTTTTTT.

This clonotype has at least ten counts. V is TRBV7-8 and J is TRBJ2-2; D remains unclear. Germline-derived CDR1 and CDR2 are SGHVS and FQNEAQ. CDR3 length: 15 residues. The V and J ends lost 0 bases and 5 bases respectively, with 10 bases between them. CDR3 sequence: CASSLATGQTGELFF. The CDR3 DNA is TGTGCCAGCAGCTTAGCGACGGGCCAGACCGGGGAGCTGTTTTTT.

At least ten counts were recorded for this clonotype. This rearrangement joins TRBV7-2 to TRBJ2-1; D is unclear. The CDR3 extends over 12 amino acids. Trimming took off 5 bases at V and 6 bases at J, with 8 bases between the two ends. CDR1 is SGHTA, CDR2 FQGNSA, per germline. Written as DNA, the CDR3 is TGTGCCAGCAGCGGGGTTACCAATGAGCAGTTCTTC. Residues: CASSGVTNEQFF. Based on the CDR3 plus reference TRBV7-2 and TRBJ2-1, the full variable domain is GAGVSQSPSNKVTEKGKDVELRCDPISGHTALYWYRQSLGQGLEFLIYFQGNSAPDKSGLPSDRFSAERTGGSVSTLTIQRTQQEDSAVYLCASSGVTNEQFFGPGTRLTVL.

This clonotype was seen repeatedly, ten times or more. The chain joins TRBV29-1 to TRBJ2-7; the D gene is possibly TRBD1 (6 bases). The germline V gene has CDR1 SQVTM and CDR2 ANQGSEA. Trimming left V 3 bases short and J 3 bases short, with 12 bases between. The CDR3 consists of 13 residues. Written as DNA, the CDR3 is TGCAGCGTTGACGACGGACAGAACTACGAGCAGTACTTC. This gives the protein CSVDDGQNYEQYF.

A few counts support this clonotype. The chain uses TRBV6-2 or TRBV6-3 and TRBJ2-1; no clear D. The CDR3 loop spans 13 amino acids. In germline, CDR1 is MNHEY, CDR2 SVGEGT. Trimming removed 2 bases from V and 8 bases from J, with 10 bases in between. Here the CDR3 reads CASSYAFGHEQFF. The CDR3 DNA sequence: TGTGCCAGCAGTTACGCCTTCGGGCATGAGCAGTTCTTC.

This clonotype was seen repeatedly, ten times or more. This chain joins TRBV29-1 and TRBJ2-3; TRBD1 aligns across 8 bases. CDR3 length equals 14 residues. The V segment lost 6 bases and the J segment 2 bases; nucleotides outside the gene matches: 7. The germline CDR1 and CDR2 sequences are SQVTM and ANQGSEA. CDR3 sequence (DNA): TGCAGCGTGGAGACAGGGGTCCCCACAGATACGCAGTATTTT. It yields the protein CSVETGVPTDTQYF.

This rearrangement joins TRBV28 to TRBJ2-7; D gene unclear. V shed 3 bases and J shed 6 bases, with 6 bases lying between them. Germline CDR1 and CDR2: MDHEN and SYDVKM. The CDR3 consists of 11 residues. As DNA, the CDR3 is TGTGCCAGCAGTTTTCCACCCGAGCAGTACTTC. It codes for CASSFPPEQYF.

This clonotype has a handful of counts. The chain uses TRBV19 and TRBJ2-1, with 11 nucleotides matching TRBD2. The junction had 11 bases not matched to a gene; V was cut back by 6 bases and J by 10 bases. Per germline, CDR1 LNHDA and CDR2 SQIVND (reference sequence). This CDR3 contains 15 residues. The CDR3 sequence: CASREGLAGGGEQFF. The CDR3 DNA sequence: TGTGCCAGTAGGGAAGGGCTAGCGGGAGGAGGCGAGCAGTTCTTC.

This clonotype was picked up a small number of times. The V call is TRBV4-3, the J call TRBJ1-1; D unclear. V was pared by 0 bases and J by 4 bases, with 12 bases between. Germline CDR1 reads LGHNA; CDR2 reads YSLEER. CDR3 length: 15 amino acids. CDR3 in amino acids: CASSQDRAPGTEAFF. For the CDR3, the DNA is TGCGCCAGCAGCCAAGATAGGGCGCCGGGCACTGAAGCTTTCTTT.

This clonotype was picked up many times. Because the CDR3's place on the DNA is in doubt, the DNA is left out and the CDR3 is given as listed by TCRdb. The J gene is TRBJ2-7, the V gene TRBV28; the table gives TRBD2 as D, unverified against the DNA. Germline V CDR1 and CDR2: MDHEN, SYDVKM. With termini counted, the CDR3 has 14 amino acids. CDR3 protein: CASSTSRTSGRLSF.

There are a few counts of this clonotype. The V and J genes are TRBV4-3 and TRBJ2-5; TRBD2 matches at 7 bases. Germline loops: CDR1 LGHNA, CDR2 YSLEER. The CDR3 covers 16 residues. After removal of 1 base from V and 2 bases from J, the junction contained 7 bases not matched to a gene. The chain's CDR3 is CASSQAPSGVQETQYF. The DNA for the CDR3 is TGCGCCAGCAGCCAAGCCCCTAGCGGCGTTCAAGAGACCCAGTACTTC.

In the case of this clonotype: A single base separates this from a much larger clone, so it may be a read error. This sequence joins TRBV18 and TRBJ2-7; 10 nucleotides agree with TRBD2. Germline-derived CDR1 and CDR2 are KGHSH and LQKENI. This CDR3 region has 14 residues. The CDR3 here is CASSPRTSGYGQYF. CDR3 bases: TGTGCCAGCTCACCACGGACTAGCGGCTACGGGCAGTACTTC.

The chain uses TRBV12-3 or TRBV12-4 and TRBJ2-2; 11 nucleotides align to TRBD2. This CDR3 has 17 residues. J gave up 4 bases and V 1 base, and 5 bases lay outside the gene matches. Here the CDR3 reads CASSLVSGRARTGELFF. CDR3 nucleotide sequence: TGTGCCAGCAGTTTAGTTAGCGGGAGGGCACGCACCGGGGAGCTGTTTTTT.

This clonotype has a count of ten or more. J is TRBJ2-1 and V is TRBV5-1; 11 nucleotides agree with TRBD2. The CDR3 consists of 15 residues. The V and J ends lost 0 bases and 9 bases, in that order; junction bases with no gene match: 5. CDR1 is SGHRS, CDR2 YFSETQ, per germline. The CDR3 DNA reads TGCGCCAGCAGCTTGGCTTTAGCGGGAGGGACTGAGCAGTTCTTC. Protein product: CASSLALAGGTEQFF.

This clonotype was seen a few times. DNA for the CDR3: TGCGCCAGCAGCTTTGACCAGTTCTTGGCTGAAGCTTTCTTT. Translation: CASSFDQFLAEAFF. J is TRBJ1-1 and V is TRBV5-1; D gene uncertain. The CDR3 covers 14 residues. V lost 2 bases and J 6 bases, leaving 14 bases between the germline ends. The V gene's germline CDR1 is SGHRS and CDR2 YFSETQ.

This clonotype was counted between two and nine times. The rearrangement links TRBV19 to TRBJ2-2; the D gene is possibly TRBD2 (6 bases). V shed 4 bases and J shed 3 bases, with 18 bases lying between them. Germline assignment: CDR1 LNHDA and CDR2 SQIVND (reference sequence). The CDR3 is 17 residues long. The CDR3 loop is CASSREDPAPDTGELFF. CDR3 bases: TGTGCCAGTAGTAGGGAGGACCCCGCCCCGGACACCGGGGAGCTGTTTTTT.